The 11 T cell receptor beta chains below come from one sample, sequenced in a study of beta chain features in type 1 diabetes. What was sequenced were expressed TCRB transcripts, since all of the isolated RNA had been reverse transcribed. Sequenced by immunoSEQ multiplex PCR; TCRdb stores in-frame clones only, minus some. The sample includes roughly 500,000 clones, 30% seen only once; the top ten take 0.05% to 0.065%. Sequences were obtained from naive CD4+ T cells from blood. The receptors shown here come from a man younger than 30 in good health.

The chain joins TRBV11-2 to TRBJ2-3; possibly TRBD1 for D (6 bases). Germline CDR1 SGHAT, CDR2 FQNNGV. This CDR3 has 14 amino acids. V was trimmed by 0 bases and J by 9 bases, leaving 13 bases between them. The CDR3 reads CASSLERPQGTQYF. Written as DNA, the CDR3 is TGTGCCAGCAGCTTAGAACGTCCCCAGGGGACGCAGTATTTT.

The V and J genes are TRBV7-6 and TRBJ1-3; unclear D gene. V shed 0 bases and J shed 2 bases, with 11 bases lying between them. The germline V gene has CDR1 SGHVS and CDR2 FNYEAQ. This CDR3 has 16 residues. In DNA form, the CDR3 reads TGTGCCAGCAGCTTAGCGCCGTGGCAGCCTGGAAACACCATATATTTT. It yields the protein CASSLAPWQPGNTIYF.

V is TRBV12-5 and J is TRBJ2-1; D gene uncertain. The germline V and J ends were trimmed by 7 bases and 0 bases, with 13 bases remaining between them. From germline, CDR1 is LGHNT and CDR2 FRNRAP. This CDR3 is built from 15 residues. DNA of the CDR3: TGTGCTAGTGCCCTCGGTCTCGCCTCCTACAATGAGCAGTTCTTC. Amino acids: CASALGLASYNEQFF.

The J gene is TRBJ1-2, the V gene TRBV4-3; D gene uncertain. The CDR3 is 14 amino acids. In germline, CDR1 is LGHNA, CDR2 YSLEER. Trimming cost V 5 bases and J 4 bases, with 14 bases left between them. For the CDR3, the DNA is TGCGCCAGCAGCGAGGAACCCTTTGGCTATGGCTACACCTTC. Its protein is CASSEEPFGYGYTF.

This clone was seen only a few times. This chain links TRBV9 with TRBJ2-7; D gene uncertain. Germline CDR1 and CDR2: SGDLS and YYNGEE. Trimming removed 5 bases from V and 5 bases from J, with 20 bases in between. This CDR3 has 15 residues. Here the CDR3 DNA reads TGTGCCAGCAGTCCGAGCGAGCCCCAAACCAACGAGCAGTACTTC. This gives the protein CASSPSEPQTNEQYF.

V and J are TRBV5-1 and TRBJ1-1, with D hard to call. Germline CDR1 reads SGHRS; CDR2 reads YFSETQ. The germline V and J ends were trimmed by 1 base and 1 base, with 11 bases remaining between them. This CDR3 is 15 amino acids long. This chain's CDR3 is CASSLISFGNTEAFF. The CDR3 DNA is TGCGCCAGCAGCTTGATCAGCTTTGGGAACACTGAAGCTTTCTTT.

This clone showed up just a few times. V and J are TRBV4-2 and TRBJ2-3; no clear D gene. Trimming shortened V by 3 bases and J by 1 base, and 14 bases separated the two germline ends. Germline CDR1 and CDR2: LGHNA and YNFKEQ. The CDR3 is 16 amino acids. The CDR3 region has the DNA TGTGCCAGCAGCCACAGACCACCGGGCGGCACAGATACGCAGTATTTT. It translates to CASSHRPPGGTDTQYF.

This clone was counted a few times. The rearrangement joins TRBV9 to TRBJ2-2; D is unresolved. V was clipped by 1 base and J by 2 bases, with 6 bases between them. Germline loops: CDR1 SGDLS, CDR2 YYNGEE. This CDR3 has 14 amino acids. The CDR3 is CASSVWGNTGELFF. For the CDR3, the DNA is TGTGCCAGCAGCGTATGGGGAAACACCGGGGAGCTGTTTTTT.

The gene calls are TRBV9 and TRBJ2-2; TRBD1 aligns across 7 bases. This CDR3 comprises 17 residues. Per the germline V gene, CDR1 is SGDLS and CDR2 is YYNGEE. Trimming removed 4 bases from V and 4 bases from J; junction bases left unmatched: 13. The CDR3: CASSQSIATGATGELFF. The CDR3 DNA sequence: TGTGCCAGCAGCCAATCAATTGCTACAGGGGCCACCGGGGAGCTGTTTTTT. The whole variable domain, filled in from reference TRBV9 and TRBJ2-2, reads DSGVTQTPKHLITATGQRVTLRCSPRSGDLSVYWYQQSLDQGLQFLIQYYNGEERAKGNILERFSAQQFPDLHSELNLSSLELGDSALYFCASSQSIATGATGELFFGEGSRLTVL.

This clone occurred a few times. The DNA of the CDR3 is TGCGCCAGCAGCTCCGGGACTAGCATGGATACGCAGTATTTT. Translating it yields CASSSGTSMDTQYF. The chain is built from TRBV5-1 and TRBJ2-3; 9 bases fit TRBD2. The CDR3 length is 14 residues. The V segment lost 3 bases and the J segment 6 bases; nucleotides outside the gene matches: 5. From germline, CDR1 is SGHRS and CDR2 YFSETQ.

The chain has TRBV30 and TRBJ2-2, with 10 bases fitting TRBD2. Germline trimming cut 0 bases from V and 7 bases from J; bases unmatched to any gene: 8. The CDR3 covers 16 residues. In germline, CDR1 is GTSNPN, CDR2 SVGIG (reference sequence). CDR3 sequence (DNA): TGTGCCTGGAGTGTAGGAGCGGGAGGGCCTGGCGGGGAGCTGTTTTTT. Its translation is CAWSVGAGGPGGELFF.